This record concerns one T cell receptor beta chain sequence. What it binds is unknown. The sample comes from a study of T cells in narcolepsy. Background on the study: Healthy controls were enrolled alongside patients with narcolepsy type 1 or type 2. Study observations and caveats: Some memory CD4+ repertoires had no autoreactive clone sequences. Same-patient CSF and blood CD4+ T cell clonotypes included HCRT-specific and TRIB2-specific autoreactive ones.

V dropped 5 bases and J dropped 10; count of bases not matched to a gene: 8. The CDR3 extends over 14 amino acids. The germline gives CDR1 SGHRS, CDR2 YFSETQ. Clones were sequenced by immunoSEQ multiplex PCR, and TCRdb holds only the in-frame ones, with some missing. The profile shows some 30,000 clones, around 87% of them singletons. The chain uses TRBV5-1 and TRBJ2-1; TRBD2 agrees at 11 bases. This TCR came from a human donor in good health. The sequencing input was memory (CD45RA-) CD4+ T cells from blood. This chain's CDR3 is CASRGTSGRPEQFF. In DNA form, the CDR3 reads TGCGCCAGCAGAGGGACTAGCGGCCGGCCCGAGCAGTTCTTC.